This T cell receptor beta chain was captured by sequencing in a study of T-cell memory formation after mild COVID-19. Germline V gives CDR1 SGHRS, CDR2 YFSETQ. The CDR3 loop spans 13 amino acids. TCRdb re-derived calls from the 5' RACE reads in MiXCR, one entry per CDR3 protein. The sample holds roughly 280,000 distinct CDR3 sequences; 15% to 20% are singletons and the top ten take roughly a fifth. Only a few counts were recorded for this clonotype. One end of the junction does not line up with germline, which may come from a read error. The sequence came from a man aged 18 to 29 who had mild COVID-19 (a few samples of this study predate the infection). Cell type and time point are not known. Sequences were obtained from PBMCs or a T cell subset sorted from them (not recorded which). V is TRBV5-1 and J is TRBJ2-1; D tentatively fits TRBD1 or TRBD2 (5 bases each). The CDR3 DNA sequence: TGCGCCAGCGGCTTGGGGGTAGGCGATGAGCAGTTCTTC. It codes for CASGLGVGDEQFF. The full variable domain, its missing parts supplied by reference TRBV5-1 and TRBJ2-1, is KAGVTQTPRYLIKTRGQQVTLSCSPISGHRSVSWYQQTPGQGLQFLFEYFSETQRNKGNFPGRFSGRQFSNSRSEMNVSTLELGDSALYLCASGLGVGDEQFFGPGTRLTVL.